The 28 T cell receptor beta chains presented below share a single source sample, sequenced in a study of T-cell memory formation after mild COVID-19 (dated by TCRdb to the early 2020s). Library generation was performed with 5' RACE. The data were produced on an Illumina NovaSeq 6000. TCRdb redid the processing of the public reads, applying fastp at Q25 and MiXCR, and retained in-frame beta chains. All rows with the same CDR3 protein become a single entry with the most common DNA and genes. The sample profile shows about 340,000 distinct CDR3 sequences; over 10% of them were found once. The ten largest clones add up to over 20% of the sample. The sequenced sample was PBMCs or a T cell subset sorted from them (not recorded which). Receptor source: a man younger than 35 who had mild COVID-19 (a few samples of this study predate the infection). The sample titles of this study are shuffled in the database, so cell type and time point are left out; the donor was told from shared clones.

This clonotype was detected only a few times. The chain has TRBV12-3 or TRBV12-4 and TRBJ1-2, with D perhaps matching TRBD1 (5 bases). Trimming left V 4 bases short and J 7 bases short, with 13 bases between. The CDR3 length is 13 residues. CDR3 loop: CASSSTVEGGYTF. The CDR3 DNA is TGTGCCAGCAGTTCGACAGTAGAGGGTGGCTACACCTTC.

This clonotype was seen repeatedly, ten times or more. The chain couples TRBV7-2 to TRBJ2-3; unclear D gene. The CDR3 covers 14 residues. Trimming shortened V by 5 bases and J by 0 bases, and 9 bases separated the two germline ends. Germline V gene data show CDR1 as SGHTA and CDR2 as FQGNSA. Here the CDR3 DNA reads TGTGCCAGCAGCCCCGGACCAAGCACAGATACGCAGTATTTT. It translates to CASSPGPSTDTQYF.

The chain couples TRBV27 to TRBJ2-1; TRBD2 aligns across 10 bases. With V trimmed by 6 bases and J by 2 bases, 7 bases remained unmatched. Germline assignment: CDR1 MNHEY and CDR2 SMNVEV (reference sequence). The CDR3 sequence is 16 residues long. The CDR3 sequence: CASRKVAGGAYNEQFF. The CDR3 nucleotides read TGTGCCAGCAGGAAGGTAGCGGGGGGCGCCTACAATGAGCAGTTCTTC.

In its sample, this clonotype was seen a few times. The chain recombines TRBV2 with TRBJ2-2, with 7 nucleotides matching TRBD1. The CDR3 covers 16 residues. The V gene's germline CDR1 is SNHLY and CDR2 FYNNEI. V was clipped by 1 base and J by 1 base; unmatched bases: 3. The DNA of the CDR3 is TGTGCCAGCAGTGAAGATTGGGACAGGAACACCGGGGAGCTGTTTTTT. As protein: CASSEDWDRNTGELFF.

This rearrangement joins TRBV5-1 to TRBJ2-7; no reliable D call. Germline V gene sequence: CDR1 SGHRS, CDR2 YFSETQ. Trimming stripped 4 bases from V and 1 base from J, with 18 bases between. The CDR3 sequence is 16 residues long. CDR3 loop: CASSPSIDWGSYEQYF. CDR3 sequence (DNA): TGCGCCAGCAGCCCTTCCATCGACTGGGGTTCCTACGAGCAGTACTTC. The entire variable domain, with the rest obtained from reference TRBV5-1 and TRBJ2-7, is as follows: KAGVTQTPRYLIKTRGQQVTLSCSPISGHRSVSWYQQTPGQGLQFLFEYFSETQRNKGNFPGRFSGRQFSNSRSEMNVSTLELGDSALYLCASSPSIDWGSYEQYFGPGTRLTVT.

Only a few counts were recorded for this clonotype. The chain has TRBV7-9 and TRBJ1-1; weak D call: TRBD1 (6 bases). Trimming shortened V by 5 bases and J by 7 bases, and 8 bases separated the two germline ends. Germline-derived CDR1 and CDR2 are SEHNR and FQNEAQ (reference sequence). CDR3 size: 11 residues. This CDR3 reads CASSRQVEAFF. The CDR3 DNA is TGTGCCAGCAGCAGACAGGTTGAAGCTTTCTTT.

This clonotype was picked up a small number of times. The CDR3 protein is CASSPQGTGNQPQHF. CDR3 nucleotide sequence: TGTGCCAGCAGCCCACAGGGAACGGGCAATCAGCCCCAGCATTTT. The V gene is TRBV9, the J gene TRBJ1-5; the D gene is possibly TRBD1 (6 bases). CDR3 length equals 15 residues. Trimming left V 4 bases short and J 2 bases short, with 13 bases between. Germline V gene data show CDR1 as SGDLS and CDR2 as YYNGEE.

The chain employs TRBV9 and TRBJ2-2, with a tentative D call TRBD2 (6 bases). This CDR3 contains 14 residues. Trimming shortened V by 7 bases and J by 4 bases, and 14 bases separated the two germline ends. Germline V gene lookup returns CDR1 SGDLS and CDR2 YYNGEE. CDR3 sequence: CASGTSQGTGELFF. The CDR3 DNA sequence: TGTGCCAGCGGAACTAGCCAGGGCACCGGGGAGCTGTTTTTT.

In its sample, this clonotype was seen a few times. This chain uses TRBV7-9 with TRBJ1-1, with D hard to call. CDR1 and CDR2 from the germline V gene are SEHNR and FQNEAQ (reference sequence). The CDR3 has 16 residues. V lost 10 bases, J lost 1 base, and 22 bases lay in between. CDR3 region: CATGIRSGLGNTEAFF. The CDR3, as DNA: TGTGCCACCGGAATCCGGAGCGGTTTAGGGAACACTGAAGCTTTCTTT. The entire variable domain, with the rest obtained from reference TRBV7-9 and TRBJ1-1, is as follows: DTGVSQNPRHKITKRGQNVTFRCDPISEHNRLYWYRQTLGQGPEFLTYFQNEAQLEKSRLLSDRFSAERPKGSFSTLEIQRTEQGDSAMYLCATGIRSGLGNTEAFFGQGTRLTVV.

This clonotype was recorded a few times. This chain links TRBV5-1 with TRBJ1-6, with TRBD1 matching over 11 bases. V lost 3 bases to trimming and J lost 14 bases; unmatched junction nucleotides: 16. The CDR3 covers 17 residues. Germline values: CDR1 SGHRS, CDR2 YFSETQ. The CDR3 is CASSSSGTGGLSSALHF. CDR3 sequence (DNA): TGCGCCAGCAGCTCTTCCGGGACAGGGGGTTTGAGTTCGGCCCTCCACTTT.

At least ten counts were recorded for this clonotype. The chain links TRBV11-2 to TRBJ2-7; D perhaps matches TRBD2 (6 bases). Germline V gene lookup returns CDR1 SGHAT and CDR2 FQNNGV. The CDR3 sequence is 15 residues long. V lost 0 bases to trimming and J lost 0 bases, with 9 bases between them. The CDR3, as DNA: TGTGCCAGCAGCTTAGAAGCGGGTAACTCCTACGAGCAGTACTTC. Residues: CASSLEAGNSYEQYF.

This clonotype was recorded a few times. The chain combines TRBV19 with TRBJ2-1; possible D gene TRBD2, 5 bases. The V gene lost 3 bases and the J gene lost 4 bases, with 7 bases spanning the gap. The CDR3 loop spans 13 amino acids. The V gene's germline CDR1 is LNHDA and CDR2 SQIVND (reference sequence). For the CDR3, the DNA is TGTGCCAGTAGTATCGGGGTGTACAATGAGCAGTTCTTC. Encoded protein: CASSIGVYNEQFF.

This clonotype was seen repeatedly, ten times or more. The chain has TRBV9 and TRBJ1-1; D remains ambiguous. Per germline, CDR1 SGDLS and CDR2 YYNGEE. This CDR3 is built from 13 residues. V gave up 0 bases and J gave up 4 bases, with 7 bases separating them. The chain's CDR3 is CASSVGGATEAFF. DNA of the CDR3: TGTGCCAGCAGCGTAGGGGGAGCCACTGAAGCTTTCTTT.

This chain joins TRBV7-8 and TRBJ2-7; no clear D gene. The ends were cut back, 2 bases at V and 3 bases at J, with 11 bases in the middle. The CDR3 spans 14 residues. Per the germline V gene, CDR1 is SGHVS and CDR2 is FQNEAQ. The CDR3 sequence is CASSLWAGDYEQYV. The CDR3 nucleotides read TGTGCCAGCAGCTTATGGGCAGGTGACTACGAGCAGTACGTC.

Only a few counts were recorded for this clonotype. The chain carries TRBV12-5 and TRBJ2-7; D not certain. CDR1 is LGHNT, CDR2 FRNRAP, per germline. V was clipped by 0 bases and J by 4 bases, with 4 bases between them. This CDR3 comprises 12 residues. Here the CDR3 reads CASGLVRYEQYF. Here the CDR3 DNA reads TGTGCTAGTGGTTTGGTACGGTACGAGCAGTACTTC.

The rearrangement links TRBV28 to TRBJ2-7; D might be TRBD1 (6 bases). Germline V lookup: CDR1 MDHEN, CDR2 SYDVKM. The CDR3 covers 15 residues. The V end lost 8 bases, the J end lost 0 bases, and 17 bases lay between the germline ends. DNA for the CDR3: TGTGCCAGCTCGATAGGGGGTGCCGGCTCCTACGAGCAGTACGTC. Residues: CASSIGGAGSYEQYV.

The V gene is TRBV4-1, the J gene TRBJ2-3; 12 nucleotides agree with TRBD2. Germline V gives CDR1 MGHRA, CDR2 YSYEKL. This CDR3 has 17 amino acids. The ends lost 0 bases at V and 4 bases at J; junction bases unmatched: 5. In DNA form, the CDR3 reads TGCGCCAGCAGCCAAGAATGGACTAGCGGGGTTTCAGATACGCAGTATTTT. Translated, it gives CASSQEWTSGVSDTQYF.

This clonotype was counted between two and nine times. This chain uses TRBV5-1 with TRBJ2-3; 8 positions agree with TRBD2. After removal of 4 bases from V and 5 bases from J, the junction contained 9 bases not matched to a gene. CDR3 length: 15 residues. The germline V gene has CDR1 SGHRS and CDR2 YFSETQ. CDR3: CASSLGTRTLDTQYF. The CDR3, as DNA: TGCGCCAGCAGCCTAGGGACTAGAACACTAGATACGCAGTATTTT.

This clonotype was picked up a small number of times. V and J are TRBV10-3 and TRBJ2-2, with 7 bases that match TRBD2. The germline gives CDR1 ENHRY, CDR2 SYGVKD. The junction had 9 bases not matched to a gene; V was cut back by 6 bases and J by 5 bases. The CDR3 runs 15 residues. The CDR3 coding sequence is TGTGCCATCAGCGGCGGGACTACCGTGACCGGGGAGCTGTTTTTT. This translates into CAISGGTTVTGELFF.

This clonotype was observed a handful of times. V gene TRBV7-2 combines with J gene TRBJ1-2, with D perhaps matching TRBD1 (6 bases). The ends were cut back, 1 base at V and 0 bases at J, with 12 bases in the middle. CDR1 and CDR2 from the germline V gene are SGHTA and FQGNSA. CDR3 length equals 16 residues. This CDR3 is CASSLGRTEANYGYTF. The CDR3 DNA reads as TGTGCCAGCAGCTTAGGGAGGACAGAAGCTAACTATGGCTACACCTTC.

Only a few counts were recorded for this clonotype. The V call is TRBV20-1, the J call TRBJ1-4; no clear D gene. This CDR3 region has 14 residues. Trimming took 0 bases from V and 6 from J, leaving 11 bases between them. Germline V gene data show CDR1 as DFQATT and CDR2 as SNEGSKA (reference sequence). The CDR3 spells CSARDPERDEKLFF. Written as DNA, the CDR3 is TGCAGTGCTAGAGATCCAGAACGGGATGAAAAACTGTTTTTT.

This clonotype was observed at least ten times. This chain links TRBV28 with TRBJ1-5; D call uncertain. This CDR3 is 16 amino acids long. Deletions cut 2 bases from V and 6 bases from J, with 17 bases between. Germline V CDR1 and CDR2: MDHEN, SYDVKM. As DNA, the CDR3 is TGTGCCAGCAGTTTACTGGGGATACTACCGCGTCAGCCCCAGCATTTT. Its translation: CASSLLGILPRQPQHF. The full variable domain, rest sourced from reference TRBV28 and TRBJ1-5, is DVKVTQSSRYLVKRTGEKVFLECVQDMDHENMFWYRQDPGLGLRLIYFSYDVKMKEKGDIPEGYSVSREKKERFSLILESASTNQTSMYLCASSLLGILPRQPQHFGDGTRLSIL.

This clonotype was counted only a few times. The chain couples TRBV5-1 to TRBJ2-2; D is unresolved. This CDR3 spans 15 amino acids. Trimming cost V 2 bases and J 2 bases, with 10 bases left between them. Looked up from germline, CDR1 is SGHRS and CDR2 is YFSETQ. CDR3 region: CASSFWAPNTGELFF. In DNA form, the CDR3 reads TGCGCCAGCAGCTTTTGGGCCCCTAACACCGGGGAGCTGTTTTTT.

This clonotype was picked up many times. The chain is built from TRBV7-3 and TRBJ1-6, with 7 bases matching TRBD1. This CDR3 has 14 residues. The V and J ends lost 5 bases and 9 bases, in that order; junction bases with no gene match: 7. The germline CDR1 and CDR2 sequences are SGHTA and FQGTGA. CDR3 amino acids: CASSTGTASSPLHF. The CDR3 DNA is TGTGCCAGCAGCACCGGGACAGCTTCTTCACCCCTCCACTTT.

This clonotype turned up a few times. CDR3 DNA: TGTGCCAGCAGTCTATCACAGGGGAAGATGAACACTGAAGCTTTCTTT. This translates into CASSLSQGKMNTEAFF. V gene TRBV7-6 combines with J gene TRBJ1-1, with 7 bases fitting TRBD1. The CDR3 contains 16 residues. From germline, CDR1 is SGHVS and CDR2 FNYEAQ. The ends lost 6 bases at V and 0 bases at J; junction bases unmatched: 10.

This clonotype was picked up a small number of times. The V and J genes are TRBV18 and TRBJ2-5; TRBD1 matches 9 bases. Germline lookup yields CDR1 KGHSH and CDR2 LQKENI. The CDR3 is 16 residues long. V trimming: 3 bases; J trimming: 4 bases; junction bases outside the gene matches: 9. The CDR3 region is CASSPRLGQGRETQYF. CDR3 nucleotides: TGTGCCAGCTCACCCCGACTCGGACAGGGGAGAGAGACCCAGTACTTC.

This clonotype showed up just a few times. The chain combines TRBV5-5 with TRBJ2-5, with TRBD1 matching over 10 bases. The CDR3 is made up of 17 amino acids. CDR1 is SGHKS and CDR2 is YYEKEE in the germline V gene (reference sequence). Trimming removed 4 bases from V and 5 bases from J; junction bases left unmatched: 14. The DNA for the CDR3 is TGTGCCAGCAGCCTAAAGCCCCACGGACAGGGGGTTGAGACCCAGTACTTC. Its protein is CASSLKPHGQGVETQYF.

The V call is TRBV7-9, the J call TRBJ2-2; 8 bases fit TRBD1. Germline assignment: CDR1 SEHNR and CDR2 FQNEAQ (reference sequence). The CDR3 sequence is 14 residues long. Trimming removed 4 bases from V and 9 bases from J; junction bases left unmatched: 7. CDR3 sequence reads: CASSSDRDRRELFF. CDR3 nucleotides: TGTGCCAGCAGCTCGGACAGGGACAGGAGGGAGCTGTTTTTT.